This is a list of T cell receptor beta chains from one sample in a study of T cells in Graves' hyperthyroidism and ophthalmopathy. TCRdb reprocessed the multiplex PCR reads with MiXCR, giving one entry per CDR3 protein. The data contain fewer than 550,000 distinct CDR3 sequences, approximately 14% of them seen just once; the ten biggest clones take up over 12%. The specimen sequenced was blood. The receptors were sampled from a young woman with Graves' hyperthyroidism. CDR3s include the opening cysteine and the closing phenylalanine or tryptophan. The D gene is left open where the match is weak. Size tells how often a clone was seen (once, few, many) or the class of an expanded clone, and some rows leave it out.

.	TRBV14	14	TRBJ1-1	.	TGTGCCAGCAGCCAACTTAGGGGGGAAACTGAAGCTTTCTTT	CASSQLRGETEAFF
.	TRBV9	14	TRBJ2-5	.	TGTGCCAGCAGCGTCGGGACCAGCCAAGAGACCCAGTACTTC	CASSVGTSQETQYF
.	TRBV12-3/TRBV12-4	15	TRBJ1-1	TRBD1	TGTGCCAGCAGTGAACCGGGACAGGCGAACACTGAAGCTTTCTTT	CASSEPGQANTEAFF
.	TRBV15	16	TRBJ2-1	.	TGTGCCACCAGCAGAGGGCTAGCGCGCTCCTACAATGAGCAGTTCTTC	CATSRGLARSYNEQFF
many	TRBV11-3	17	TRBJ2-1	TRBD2	TGTGCCAGCAGCTCCCATCAAGCGGGGGCCCCTCTGTATGAGCAGTTCTTC	CASSSHQAGAPLYEQFF
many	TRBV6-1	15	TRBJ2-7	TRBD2	TGTGCCAGCAGTTTAATTAGCGGGGGGGCTCACGAGCAGTACTTC	CASSLISGGAHEQYF
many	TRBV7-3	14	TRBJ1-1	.	TGTGCCAGCAGCTCCCGACCCACAAGGACTGAAGCTTTCTTT	CASSSRPTRTEAFF
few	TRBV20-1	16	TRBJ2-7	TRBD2	TGCAGTGCTAGGGACTCCGGCGGGGGGGACTTTGGGGAGCAGTACTTC	CSARDSGGGDFGEQYF
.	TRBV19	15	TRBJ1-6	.	TGTGCCAGTAACATCGGGACTGCCTATAATTCACCCCTCCACTTT	CASNIGTAYNSPLHF
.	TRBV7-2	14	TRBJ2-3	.	TGTGCCAGCAGCTCAGCCGTTAGCACAGATACGCAGTATTTT	CASSSAVSTDTQYF
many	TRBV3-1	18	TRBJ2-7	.	TGTGCCAGCAGCCAATCGTTCCGTTCCGGGACACTTTCCTACGAGCAGTACTTC	CASSQSFRSGTLSYEQYF
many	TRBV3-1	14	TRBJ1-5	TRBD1	TGTGCCAGCAGCCCCGGACAGGGCGGACAGCCCCAGCATTTT	CASSPGQGGQPQHF
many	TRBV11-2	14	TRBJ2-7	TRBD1	TGTGCCAGCAGCCCGGGACAGGGGCTCTACGAGCAGTACTTC	CASSPGQGLYEQYF